The 30 T cell receptor beta chains presented below share a single source sample, sequenced in a study of read filtering for tumor transcriptome and immune sequencing. The library was built from around 380 ng RNA with molecular barcoded adaptors for alpha/delta and beta/gamma chains. A single record per CDR3 protein comes from TCRdb applying MiXCR to the reads. The sample has tens of thousands of distinct CDR3 sequences, 20% to 25% seen once. Material: a population of CD138-negative cells sorted from bone marrow. The receptor set was obtained from a donor aged 40 or older with multiple myeloma.

This clonotype was recorded at least ten times. The J gene is TRBJ2-3, the V gene TRBV5-6; TRBD2 aligns across 8 bases. CDR1 and CDR2 from the germline V gene are SGHDT and YYEEEE. The CDR3 contains 16 residues. V was clipped by 3 bases and J by 1 base; unmatched bases: 7. In DNA form, the CDR3 reads TGTGCCAGCAGCTCTTCCACAGCGGGGGGCACAGATACGCAGTATTTT. Protein: CASSSSTAGGTDTQYF.

This clonotype was seen many times. The V gene is TRBV2, the J gene TRBJ2-7; maybe TRBD2 (6 bases). The CDR3 has 14 residues. Germline CDR1 is SNHLY and CDR2 is FYNNEI. V gave up 7 bases and J gave up 3 bases, with 16 bases separating them. The CDR3 protein is CASTEGRRDYEQYF. CDR3 sequence (DNA): TGTGCCAGCACCGAGGGTAGGAGGGACTACGAGCAGTACTTC.

This clonotype was found many times. The J gene is TRBJ2-1, the V gene TRBV10-3, with D unresolved. Germline CDR1 and CDR2: ENHRY and SYGVKD. Trimming shortened V by 4 bases and J by 3 bases, and 10 bases separated the two germline ends. The CDR3 covers 14 residues. CDR3 residues: CAISGLALYNEQFF. CDR3 coding DNA: TGTGCCATCAGTGGGTTAGCCCTCTACAATGAGCAGTTCTTC.

This clonotype was found many times. The V gene is TRBV6-1, the J gene TRBJ2-6; no firm D call. Germline lookup yields CDR1 MNHNS and CDR2 SASEGT. The CDR3 sequence is 16 residues long. The V gene lost 3 bases and the J gene lost 0 bases, with 9 bases spanning the gap. The CDR3 region is CASSEGTSSGANVLTF. Written as DNA, the CDR3 is TGTGCCAGCAGTGAGGGCACGAGCTCTGGGGCCAACGTCCTGACTTTC.

Ten or more counts support this clonotype. This chain joins TRBV5-1 and TRBJ2-3, with D maybe TRBD2 (6 bases). The CDR3 extends over 15 amino acids. The V gene's germline CDR1 is SGHRS and CDR2 YFSETQ. With 4 bases removed from V and 3 bases from J, the gap between germline ends came to 15 bases. CDR3 in amino acids: CASSMAGRQTDTQYF. CDR3 in DNA: TGCGCCAGCAGCATGGCGGGAAGGCAAACAGATACGCAGTATTTT.

Notes on this clonotype: Given the absence of the conserved phenylalanine or tryptophan at the CDR3 end, a read error is likely. The CDR3 loop reads CASSRYDRGDSQPQHS. CDR3 in DNA: TGTGCCAGCAGCCGCTACGACAGGGGAGATAGTCAGCCCCAGCATTCT. The chain couples TRBV4-2 to TRBJ1-5; the match to TRBD1 covers 8 bases. J gave up 6 bases and V 4 bases, and 11 bases lay outside the gene matches. The germline V gene encodes CDR1 LGHNA and CDR2 YNFKEQ. The CDR3 spans 16 residues.

The sample holds many counts of this clonotype. This chain joins TRBV7-2 and TRBJ2-5; D is unclear. Trimming left V 5 bases short and J 5 bases short, with 12 bases between. The CDR3 runs to 13 residues. The V gene's germline CDR1 is SGHTA and CDR2 FQGNSA. The CDR3 DNA is TGTGCCAGCAGCCTATGGACCTCGGAGACCCAGTACTTC. It codes for CASSLWTSETQYF.

There are a few counts of this clonotype. This sequence joins TRBV5-1 and TRBJ2-1; 9 bases line up with TRBD2. Per the germline V gene, CDR1 is SGHRS and CDR2 is YFSETQ. The CDR3 covers 15 residues. V shed 2 bases, J shed 5 bases, and the junction held 5 bases outside the gene matches. CDR3 DNA sequence: TGCGCCAGCAGCTTCCCTAGCGGGGTTGACAATGAGCAGTTCTTC. Translated, it gives CASSFPSGVDNEQFF.

This clonotype was seen more than once but under ten times. The rearrangement uses TRBV6-1 and TRBJ1-5, with TRBD1 matching over 7 bases. V gave up 6 bases and J gave up 3 bases; unmatched junction bases: 11. CDR3 length: 16 amino acids. The germline gives CDR1 MNHNS, CDR2 SASEGT. The CDR3 loop is CASRPLTGSDNQPQHF. DNA for the CDR3: TGTGCCAGCAGACCCCTGACAGGGAGTGACAATCAGCCCCAGCATTTT.

Many counts were recorded for this clonotype. The rearrangement uses TRBV2 and TRBJ1-5; TRBD1 is a possible D gene (5 bases). The V end was cut by 2 bases, the J end by 7 bases, with 12 bases between. CDR1 SNHLY and CDR2 FYNNEI come from the germline V gene. This CDR3 has 14 residues. As DNA, the CDR3 is TGTGCCAGCAGTGAACAGGGAATTGGACAGCCCCAGCATTTT. Amino acids: CASSEQGIGQPQHF.

This clonotype has at least ten counts. The rearrangement links TRBV28 to TRBJ2-7; D is possibly TRBD1 or TRBD2 (7 bases each). This CDR3 is 18 amino acids long. Germline V gene lookup returns CDR1 MDHEN and CDR2 SYDVKM. V was clipped by 2 bases and J by 4 bases, with 24 bases between them. The CDR3 DNA is TGTGCCAGCAGTTTAAGGCTAGGGGGCGGGAGTGGTGAGTACGAGCAGTACTTC. This codes for CASSLRLGGGSGEYEQYF.

For this clonotype: This may come from a read error, since a much larger clone is one base off. This chain connects TRBV5-1 to TRBJ2-5; D tentatively fits TRBD1 or TRBD2 (5 bases each). Per germline, CDR1 SGHRS and CDR2 YFSETQ. The CDR3 contains 14 residues. The CDR3 nucleotides read TGCGCCAGCGGCTTTTCGACAGAGGGAGAGACCCAGTACTTC. Amino acid sequence: CASGFSTEGETQYF.

Turning to this clonotype: One end of the junction fails to match germline, which may point to a read error. The rearrangement uses TRBV6-5 and TRBJ2-2; D assignment may be TRBD1 or TRBD2 (5 bases each). This CDR3 comprises 15 residues. CDR1 and CDR2 from the germline V gene are MNHEY and SVGAGI. The DNA of the CDR3 is TGTGCCAGCAGTTTTGTCAGGGAAGGGGCCGGGAAGCTGTTTTTT. Its protein is CASSFVREGAGKLFF.

This clonotype was detected ten times or more. The V and J genes are TRBV20-1 and TRBJ2-3; D perhaps matches TRBD1 (6 bases). V was shortened by 5 bases and J by 6 bases, with 12 bases between the two germline ends. The CDR3 has 12 residues. Germline CDR1 is DFQATT and CDR2 is SNEGSKA (reference sequence). CDR3 residues: CSAPTGLDTQYF. For the CDR3, the DNA is TGCAGTGCTCCGACAGGTTTGGATACGCAGTATTTT.

A few counts support this clonotype. The chain combines TRBV7-9 with TRBJ1-1; no reliable D call. V shed 1 base and J shed 11 bases, with 11 bases lying between them. The CDR3 has 12 amino acids. From germline, CDR1 is SEHNR and CDR2 FQNEAQ (reference sequence). The DNA of the CDR3 is TGTGCCAGCAGCTTAGTGGCCGGCGCCGCTTTCTTT. Protein product: CASSLVAGAAFF.

As regards this clonotype: This may be a read error, as it is one base from a much larger clone. The CDR3 DNA follows: TGTGCCAGCATGGGGCAGGGGGAGGGCTACAATGGGCAGTTCTTC. Its protein product is CASMGQGEGYNGQFF. V is TRBV28 and J is TRBJ2-1, with D possibly being TRBD1 or TRBD2 (7 bases each). Germline loops: CDR1 MDHEN, CDR2 SYDVKM. The CDR3 is 15 amino acids.

This clonotype has a handful of counts. V gene TRBV7-2 combines with J gene TRBJ2-3; the D is unclear. The CDR3 loop spans 15 amino acids. Trimming cost V 5 bases and J 0 bases, with 12 bases left between them. In germline, CDR1 is SGHTA, CDR2 FQGNSA. CDR3 nucleotide sequence: TGTGCCAGCAGCGACGACGGTCTGAGCACAGATACGCAGTATTTT. Amino acid sequence: CASSDDGLSTDTQYF.

Comments on this clonotype: This may be a read error, as it is one base from a much larger clone. V usage is TRBV24-1 and J usage is TRBJ2-1; D is unresolved. Trimming pared 7 bases from V and 5 bases from J, leaving 11 bases between. This CDR3 has 13 amino acids. The germline V gene has CDR1 KGHDR and CDR2 SFDVKD. CDR3 DNA sequence: TGTGCCACCAGCTCTACACCAGACAATGAGCAGTTCTTC. It encodes CATSSTPDNEQFF.

A few counts support this clonotype. The rearrangement links TRBV28 to TRBJ1-5, with D uncertain. This CDR3 has 16 residues. CDR1 is MDHEN, CDR2 SYDVKM, per germline. The V gene lost 3 bases and the J gene lost 3 bases, with 15 bases spanning the gap. The CDR3 DNA is TGTGCCAGCAGTTTGGGAGCAGAGTTATTCAATCAGCCCCAGCATTTT. Translation: CASSLGAELFNQPQHF.

The rearrangement uses TRBV30 and TRBJ1-1, with 7 bases lining up with TRBD1. Trimming removed 0 bases from V and 2 bases from J; junction bases left unmatched: 3. CDR3 size: 14 residues. Germline CDR1 GTSNPN, CDR2 SVGIG (reference sequence). The CDR3 DNA sequence: TGTGCCTGGAGTGTACGAGGGGGCAACACTGAAGCTTTCTTT. It codes for CAWSVRGGNTEAFF. The whole variable domain, remainder taken from reference TRBV30 and TRBJ1-1, is SQTIHQWPATLVQPVGSPLSLECTVEGTSNPNLYWYRQAAGRGLQLLFYSVGIGQISSEVPQNLSASRPQDRQFILSSKKLLLSDSGFYLCAWSVRGGNTEAFFGQGTRLTVV.

This clonotype came up a few times. The chain couples TRBV12-3 or TRBV12-4 to TRBJ1-1; D gene ambiguous. Trimming took 5 bases from V and 5 from J, leaving 27 bases between them. This CDR3 contains 18 residues. The CDR3 here is CASSGPGSGKGSYTEAFF. In DNA form, the CDR3 reads TGTGCCAGCAGTGGCCCGGGCTCGGGCAAAGGGTCTTATACTGAAGCTTTCTTT.

This clonotype was seen at least ten times. This chain connects TRBV10-3 to TRBJ2-7; D unresolved. The CDR3 has 13 residues. Trimming took off 0 bases at V and 3 bases at J, with 6 bases between the two ends. Germline CDR1 reads ENHRY; CDR2 reads SYGVKD. The chain's CDR3 is CAISESADYEQYF. The CDR3 DNA follows: TGTGCCATCAGTGAGTCGGCAGACTACGAGCAGTACTTC.

About this clonotype itself: This may arise from a read error, as a much more abundant clone is one base away. The rearrangement links TRBV7-8 to TRBJ1-2, with D uncertain. This CDR3 has 12 amino acids. Germline values: CDR1 SGHVS, CDR2 FQNEAQ. CDR3 bases: TGTGCCAGTAGCCGACTGTCCTATTGCTACACCTTC. Translated: CASSRLSYCYTF.

On this clonotype: A much larger clonotype is one base distant, so this may be a read error. V is TRBV4-1 and J is TRBJ1-6, with D unclear. The germline gives CDR1 MGHRA, CDR2 YSYEKL. V gave up 1 base and J gave up 6 bases, with 16 bases separating them. The length of the CDR3 is 17 residues. CDR3 loop: CASSQVDPVPGNSPLHF. The CDR3 region has the DNA TGCGCCAGCAGCCAAGTTGACCCCGTTCCGGGTAATTCACCCCTCCACTTT.

This clonotype occurred many times. This clone may be a read error of a much larger clone one base away. The CDR3 DNA follows: TGTGCCAGCAGTCGGGACAACTACGAGCAGTACTTC. It yields the protein CASSRDNYEQYF. This chain connects TRBV7-9 to TRBJ2-7, with TRBD1 as a possible D gene (6 bases). Trimming took off 6 bases at V and 3 bases at J, with 9 bases between the two ends. This CDR3 comprises 12 residues. Germline V gene lookup returns CDR1 SEHNR and CDR2 FQNEAQ (reference sequence). Full variable domain (rest looked up from reference TRBV7-9 and TRBJ2-7): DTGVSQNPRHKITKRGQNVTFRCDPISEHNRLYWYRQTLGQGPEFLTYFQNEAQLEKSRLLSDRFSAERPKGSFSTLEIQRTEQGDSAMYLCASSRDNYEQYFGPGTRLTVT.

This clonotype was picked up many times. V and J are TRBV28 and TRBJ2-2; D not certain. Germline CDR1 and CDR2: MDHEN and SYDVKM. The CDR3 loop spans 13 amino acids. Trimming took off 7 bases at V and 0 bases at J, with 6 bases between the two ends. DNA for the CDR3: TGTGCCAGCATCCCCACGAACACCGGGGAGCTGTTTTTT. Encoded protein: CASIPTNTGELFF.

Notes on this clonotype: Since the CDR3 does not end with the conserved phenylalanine or tryptophan, this likely comes from a read error. V gene TRBV6-6 combines with J gene TRBJ1-4; possible D gene TRBD1, 6 bases. The CDR3 extends over 17 amino acids. Germline CDR1 is MNHNY and CDR2 is SVGAGI (reference sequence). V lost 0 bases and J 7 bases, leaving 18 bases between the germline ends. The CDR3 bases are TGTGCCAGCAGTTACTCGAGAGGAGGCAGGGGCGGTGAAAAACTGTTTTCC. Translation gives CASSYSRGGRGGEKLFS.

The genes are TRBV7-8 and TRBJ1-5; D gene uncertain. The CDR3 is made up of 14 amino acids. V lost 1 base, J lost 3 bases, and 7 bases lay in between. CDR1 is SGHVS, CDR2 FQNEAQ, per germline. The CDR3 loop reads CASSLGGVNQPQHF. CDR3 DNA sequence: TGTGCCAGCAGCTTAGGGGGTGTCAATCAGCCCCAGCATTTT.

The chain is built from TRBV20-1 and TRBJ2-5; D ambiguous. From germline, CDR1 is DFQATT and CDR2 SNEGSKA (reference sequence). The CDR3 covers 10 residues. The V gene lost 5 bases and the J gene lost 2 bases, with 3 bases spanning the gap. CDR3 coding DNA: TGCAGTGCTGAGCAAGAGACCCAGTACTTC. Its protein is CSAEQETQYF.

This clonotype has a count of ten or more. V gene TRBV28 combines with J gene TRBJ2-5; D uncertain. The V end lost 6 bases, the J end lost 5 bases, and 7 bases lay between the germline ends. The CDR3 has 11 amino acids. Germline V gene sequence: CDR1 MDHEN, CDR2 SYDVKM. The CDR3, as DNA: TGTGCCAGCAGAGCCCCGGAGACCCAGTACTTC. Translated: CASRAPETQYF.